Given below is one T cell receptor beta chain in context. In this sample, this clonotype turned up many times. What this receptor recognizes is not known. No qualities accompany the bases; no much larger clone lies one base away. The source of the sample is a study of breast tumors, draining lymph nodes, adjacent tissues listed by TCRdb under 2016. With respect to the entire study: TCR beta repertoires were compared across tumor, adjacent nontumor tissue and axillary lymph nodes obtained from breast cancer patients. In human breast cancer, the study set out to assess how tumor, surrounding tissue and draining lymph node repertoires relate to one another and whether T cells might be exchanged between them.

Sequenced using an Illumina HiSeq 2000. TCR beta chain libraries were generated through multiplex PCR amplification. The amplified TCR beta chain products were analyzed by high-throughput sequencing. TCRdb redid the processing of the public reads, applying fastp at Q25 and MiXCR, and retained in-frame beta chains. Rows are combined by CDR3 protein, so each entry shows the most common genes and DNA. The sample table contains approximately 150,000 distinct CDR3 sequences; only one count was recorded for approximately 32% of them. The biggest ten clones account for 2.3% of the sample. What the work shows at the level of the full study, not this receptor alone: The conclusion that tumor T cells originate in lymph nodes was framed as consistent with a hypothesis rather than directly demonstrated. Tumor and nontumor tissue repertoires were significantly more similar in luminal-like than in basal-like breast cancer. Tumor T-cell repertoires showed less diversity than lymph node repertoires and more diversity than nontumor tissue repertoires, and tumor T-cell repertoires showed preferential V and J gene usage. The data were considered consistent with most tumor T cells being derived from the lymph node and subsequently expanding within tumor tissue.

The lymph node samples were taken from the axillary draining lymph nodes of breast cancer patients. The germline V gene encodes CDR1 SNHLY and CDR2 FYNNEI. The CDR3 numbers 14 residues from cysteine through phenylalanine. The retained sequence is limited to the CDR3, 42 bases, with the frame set at the first base. Relative to germline, V is missing 9 bases and J is missing 4 bases, with 3 bases of the junction outside any gene match. The sample was axillary lymph node tissue. The TCR sequence derives from a female donor with breast cancer. Some clones in this sample may be carry-over from other donors' samples. The V and J genes are TRBV2 and TRBJ1-6; 10 bases in between match TRBD1. The nucleotide sequence is given as TGTGCCAGGGGACAGGGGACTTATAATTCACCCCTCCACTTT. It translates as CARGQGTYNSPLHF.